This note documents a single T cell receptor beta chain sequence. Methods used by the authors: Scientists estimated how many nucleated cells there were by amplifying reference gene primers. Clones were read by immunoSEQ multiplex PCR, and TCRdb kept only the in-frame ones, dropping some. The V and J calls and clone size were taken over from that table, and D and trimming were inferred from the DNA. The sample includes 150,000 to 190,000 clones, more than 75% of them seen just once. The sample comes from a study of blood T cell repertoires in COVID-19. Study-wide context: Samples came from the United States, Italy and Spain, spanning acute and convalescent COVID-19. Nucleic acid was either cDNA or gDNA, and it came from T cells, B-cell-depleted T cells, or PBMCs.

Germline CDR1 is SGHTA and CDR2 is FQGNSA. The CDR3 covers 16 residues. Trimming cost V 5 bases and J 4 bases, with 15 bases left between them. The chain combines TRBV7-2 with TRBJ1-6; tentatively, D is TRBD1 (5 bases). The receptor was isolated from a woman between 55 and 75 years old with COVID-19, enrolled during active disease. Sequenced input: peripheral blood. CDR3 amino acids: CASSPTASLYNSPLHF. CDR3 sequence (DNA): TGTGCCAGCAGCCCGACAGCAAGCCTTTATAATTCACCCCTCCACTTT.